The clone carrying this T cell receptor beta chain was seen ten or more times. What it recognizes is unknown. The sample comes from a study of T cell repertoires in cytomegalovirus infection. Germline CDR1 SGHTA, CDR2 FQGNSA. The CDR3 is made up of 19 amino acids. V lost 5 bases to trimming and J lost 4 bases, with 27 bases between them. TCRdb independently ran MiXCR on the reads; one entry per CDR3 protein. Among 600,000 to 700,000 distinct CDR3 sequences listed, roughly 36% were seen once. The receptor's source is a human donor in good health (CMV status not recorded). Some clones in this sample may be carry-over from other donors' samples. The sample consisted of cultured PBMCs, taken from culture after CMV antigen stimulation. The chain recombines TRBV7-2 with TRBJ2-1, with D perhaps matching TRBD2 (5 bases). CDR3 nucleotides: TGTGCCAGCAGCAGAGGGATTACCCTAGCCGGACGACCGTACAATGAGCAGTTCTTC. Protein sequence: CASSRGITLAGRPYNEQFF.